A single sample gave rise to the 21 T cell receptor beta chains below, sequenced in a study of cytomegalovirus exposure and HLA in healthy donors. PCR primers comprised 60 Vbeta and 13 Jbeta primers. TCRdb keeps only in-frame clones here, not all; method: immunoSEQ multiplex PCR. This sample has around 160,000 clones; 70% to 90% occur once, and the top ten carry approximately 9.4%. The specimen sequenced was PBMCs. The receptors come from a young man in good health and CMV-seropositive.

Of note for this clone: The same CDR3 can be traced to other DNA sequences in this sample. This chain links TRBV18 with TRBJ1-5; D gene uncertain. Germline V lookup: CDR1 KGHSH, CDR2 LQKENI. Trimming removed 0 bases from V and 7 bases from J, with 4 bases in between. CDR3 length: 12 residues. The CDR3: CASSPPGQPQHF. The CDR3 DNA reads as TGTGCCAGCTCACCACCTGGCCAGCCCCAGCATTTT. Variable domain in full (rest from reference TRBV18 and TRBJ1-5): NAGVMQNPRHLVRRRGQEARLRCSPMKGHSHVYWYRQLPEEGLKFMVYLQKENIIDESGMPKERFSAEFPKEGPSILRIQQVVRGDSAAYFCASSPPGQPQHFGDGTRLSIL.

This chain uses TRBV5-4 with TRBJ2-3; 9 bases agree with TRBD1. Trimming took 3 bases from V and 4 from J; bases not matched to a gene: 6. Germline V gene sequence: CDR1 SGHNT, CDR2 YYREEE (reference sequence). The CDR3 runs to 15 residues. For the CDR3, the DNA is TGTGCCAGCAGCTCTCGGACAGGGGCGGCAGATACGCAGTATTTT. Protein product: CASSSRTGAADTQYF.

The CDR3 coding sequence is TGCGCCAGCAGCCAAGAAACAGTCACAGATACGCAGTATTTT. This gives the protein CASSQETVTDTQYF. The rearrangement joins TRBV4-1 to TRBJ2-3; no firm D call. CDR3 length: 14 amino acids. Germline assignment: CDR1 MGHRA and CDR2 YSYEKL. V lost 0 bases and J lost 2, with 6 bases in between.

This chain joins TRBV10-3 and TRBJ1-5; D perhaps matches TRBD1 (6 bases). Trimming removed 10 bases at V and 0 bases at J, with 22 bases between. Germline CDR1 is ENHRY and CDR2 is SYGVKD. The CDR3 is 17 amino acids. CDR3 DNA: TGTGCCACTCGCGACCCGGACAGTTCGGATAGCAATCAGCCCCAGCATTTT. Amino acid sequence: CATRDPDSSDSNQPQHF.

The chain recombines TRBV10-1 with TRBJ2-1; TRBD1 aligns across 8 bases. Trimming cost V 3 bases and J 9 bases; bases outside gene matches: 4. CDR1 and CDR2 from the germline V gene are WNHNN and SYGVQD (reference sequence). The CDR3 is 13 residues long. The CDR3 sequence: CASSDFGQGEQFF. The CDR3 DNA follows: TGCGCCAGCAGTGATTTTGGACAGGGTGAGCAGTTCTTC.

The chain employs TRBV4-1 and TRBJ2-5, with TRBD2 matching over 10 bases. CDR1 and CDR2 (germline): MGHRA, YSYEKL. The CDR3 covers 15 residues. With 4 bases clipped from V and 1 base from J, the junction kept 3 bases outside the gene matches. Written as DNA, the CDR3 is TGCGCCAGCAGCCTTAGCGGGGGGCTCCAAGAGACCCAGTACTTC. Its translation: CASSLSGGLQETQYF.

This clone was seen a few times. The chain carries TRBV9 and TRBJ1-6; D is ambiguous. Germline loops: CDR1 SGDLS, CDR2 YYNGEE. The CDR3 loop spans 12 amino acids. V lost 5 bases and J 7 bases, leaving 7 bases between the germline ends. CDR3 sequence reads: CASSLLNSPLHF. In DNA, the CDR3 is TGTGCCAGCAGTTTATTGAATTCACCCCTCCACTTT.

This chain links TRBV5-4 with TRBJ1-1; TRBD1 matches at 9 bases. Per the germline V gene, CDR1 is SGHNT and CDR2 is YYREEE (reference sequence). V was clipped by 5 bases and J by 3 bases; unmatched bases: 5. This CDR3 has 14 residues. The CDR3, as DNA: TGTGCCAGCAGACCGGACAGGGGTTACACTGAAGCTTTCTTT. Translation: CASRPDRGYTEAFF.

The chain uses TRBV6-1 and TRBJ2-2; 11 bases agree with TRBD2. The CDR3 length is 14 residues. Germline values: CDR1 MNHNS, CDR2 SASEGT. The V and J ends lost 4 bases and 8 bases, in that order; junction bases with no gene match: 3. CDR3 DNA: TGTGCCAGCAGTGCTCGGACTAGCGGGGGGGAGCTGTTTTTT. Its translation: CASSARTSGGELFF.

The genes are TRBV11-2 and TRBJ2-7; possibly TRBD2 for D (6 bases). The germline gives CDR1 SGHAT, CDR2 FQNNGV. Trimming shortened V by 7 bases and J by 0 bases, and 16 bases separated the two germline ends. CDR3 size: 15 residues. This chain's CDR3 is CASTVGWGDSYEQYF. DNA of the CDR3: TGTGCCAGCACGGTCGGGTGGGGGGACTCCTACGAGCAGTACTTC.

The chain carries TRBV5-5 and TRBJ1-1; perhaps TRBD1 as D (6 bases). The germline CDR1 and CDR2 sequences are SGHKS and YYEKEE (reference sequence). The V gene lost 2 bases and the J gene lost 4 bases, with 15 bases spanning the gap. This CDR3 region has 15 residues. The CDR3, as DNA: TGTGCCAGCAGCTTTCTGCAGGGGTCGGGCACTGAAGCTTTCTTT. It specifies CASSFLQGSGTEAFF.

The chain carries TRBV18 and TRBJ1-2; D is undetermined. Trimming took off 3 bases at V and 1 base at J, with 6 bases between the two ends. Germline V gene sequence: CDR1 KGHSH, CDR2 LQKENI. This CDR3 is built from 13 residues. The CDR3 sequence: CASSPPGNYGYTF. For the CDR3, the DNA is TGTGCCAGCTCACCCCCCGGTAACTATGGCTACACCTTC.

J is TRBJ2-7 and V is TRBV7-9; 9 bases are shared with TRBD1. There are 15 residues in the CDR3. Germline loops: CDR1 SEHNR, CDR2 FQNEAQ (reference sequence). V shed 5 bases, J shed 0 bases, and the junction held 5 bases outside the gene matches. CDR3 in DNA: TGTGCCAGCAGCACCCGGGACAGGGCCTCCTACGAGCAGTACTTC. It is translated as CASSTRDRASYEQYF.

A few counts support this clone. The genes are TRBV6-1 and TRBJ1-6; tentative D call: TRBD1 (5 bases). This CDR3 comprises 13 residues. Germline assignment: CDR1 MNHNS and CDR2 SASEGT. Trimming stripped 4 bases from V and 9 bases from J, with 10 bases between. CDR3: CASSGVGVSPLHF. As DNA, the CDR3 is TGTGCCAGCAGTGGGGTAGGGGTTTCACCCCTCCACTTT.

The J gene is TRBJ2-3, the V gene TRBV7-9, with a tentative D call TRBD1 (6 bases). The CDR3 runs to 14 residues. Trimming stripped 6 bases from V and 1 base from J, with 11 bases between. The V gene's germline CDR1 is SEHNR and CDR2 FQNEAQ (reference sequence). The CDR3 sequence: CASRGGQGTDTQYF. CDR3 coding DNA: TGTGCCAGCAGAGGGGGTCAGGGCACAGATACGCAGTATTTT.

A word on this clone: Other DNA sequences in this sample translate to the same CDR3. This chain joins TRBV6-5 and TRBJ1-1, with a tentative D call TRBD1 (6 bases). The CDR3 runs 13 residues. CDR1 and CDR2 (germline): MNHEY, SVGAGI. Trimming stripped 0 bases from V and 4 bases from J, with 6 bases between. The CDR3 reads CASSYSRGTEAFF. The CDR3 region has the DNA TGTGCCAGCAGTTACTCCAGGGGCACTGAAGCTTTCTTT.

The chain carries TRBV2 and TRBJ1-2; weak D call: TRBD1 (6 bases). The length of the CDR3 is 12 residues. From germline, CDR1 is SNHLY and CDR2 FYNNEI. Trimming took 5 bases from V and 3 from J, leaving 7 bases between them. The chain's CDR3 is CASSSGDYGYTF. The CDR3 DNA follows: TGTGCCAGCAGTTCAGGGGACTATGGCTACACCTTC.

This clone was counted a single time. V usage is TRBV27 and J usage is TRBJ2-3; 9 positions match TRBD2. Unmatched junction bases numbered 10, after V lost 5 bases and J lost 4 bases. There are 16 residues in the CDR3. Germline loops: CDR1 MNHEY, CDR2 SMNVEV (reference sequence). The CDR3 DNA reads TGTGCCAGCAGTCCTAATCCAGCGGGGGGCTCAGATACGCAGTATTTT. This codes for CASSPNPAGGSDTQYF.

The chain recombines TRBV30 with TRBJ2-1; TRBD2 agrees at 7 bases. The V segment lost 4 bases and the J segment 4 bases; nucleotides outside the gene matches: 7. The germline V gene encodes CDR1 GTSNPN and CDR2 SVGIG (reference sequence). The CDR3 loop spans 14 amino acids. In DNA, the CDR3 is TGTGCCTGGACCCTCCTAGCGGCGTACAATGAGCAGTTCTTC. Its translation: CAWTLLAAYNEQFF.

A single count supports this clone. V usage is TRBV19 and J usage is TRBJ1-5; 9 bases map to TRBD1. After removal of 10 bases from V and 9 bases from J, the junction contained 13 bases not matched to a gene. In germline, CDR1 is LNHDA, CDR2 SQIVND (reference sequence). The CDR3 length is 14 residues. The CDR3 here is CAKKKRGQGWPQHF. CDR3 in DNA: TGTGCCAAAAAAAAACGGGGACAGGGATGGCCCCAGCATTTT.

The chain employs TRBV19 and TRBJ1-5; TRBD1 matches 9 bases. The CDR3 spans 17 residues. With V trimmed by 3 bases and J by 4 bases, 10 bases remained unmatched. Looked up from germline, CDR1 is LNHDA and CDR2 is SQIVND (reference sequence). CDR3 residues: CASSIGSAGQGNQPQHF. CDR3 nucleotide sequence: TGTGCCAGTAGTATTGGGTCGGCGGGACAGGGTAATCAGCCCCAGCATTTT.